The entry below describes one TCR beta chain. Its antigen is not identified. This sample stems from a study of identical twins. This CDR3 spans 12 amino acids. Trimming pared 3 bases from V and 4 bases from J, leaving 9 bases between. The germline gives CDR1 DFQATT, CDR2 SNEGSKA (reference sequence). Via MiXCR, TCRdb re-called the 5' RACE reads, giving one row per CDR3 protein. The sample holds some 790,000 distinct CDR3 sequences, about 18% seen once. Study-level findings and limits: Models underpredicted monozygotic twin sharing of out-of-frame TCR alpha. Carriage of fewer insertions was seen in abundant cord blood beta clonotypes, whereas memory repertoires showed none.

The sample was also reused in another study, on T cells expressing NK-cell markers. Turning to that study: Several experiments added an anti-gamma-delta TCR antibody to sort only alpha-beta TCR T cells.

The V gene is TRBV20-1, the J gene TRBJ1-1; D ambiguous. The TCR comes from a young woman in good health. Sequencing was done on a sample of PBMCs. The DNA of the CDR3 is TGCAGTGCTAGTATTCCCGGCACTGAAGCTTTCTTT. It translates to CSASIPGTEAFF.